These T cell receptor beta chains were read from a single sample in a study of T cell changes during pregnancy in multiple sclerosis. TCRdb's table, derived via immunoSEQ multiplex PCR, lists solely in-frame clones and lacks some. In the table there are around 70,000 clones, more than 75% of which are singletons. The source was peripheral blood, collected in the third trimester of pregnancy. The receptors here all came from a female donor with multiple sclerosis, enrolled in a pregnancy study. CDR3s include the opening cysteine and the closing phenylalanine or tryptophan. A D gene is named only where the DNA matches it firmly. Part of the rows lack a size; the others show once, few, many or a class for expanded clones.

V gene,J gene,clone size,D gene,CDR3 protein,CDR3 DNA
TRBV7-9,TRBJ2-1,few,TRBD1,CASSLARDRVYNEQFF,TGTGCCAGCAGCTTAGCTAGGGACAGGGTCTACAATGAGCAGTTCTTC
TRBV5-1,TRBJ2-2,NA,TRBD1,CASSWTGGPGELFF,TGCGCCAGCAGCTGGACAGGGGGCCCCGGGGAGCTGTTTTTT
TRBV11-2,TRBJ1-2,NA,NA,CASSLVEDSYGYTF,TGTGCCAGCAGCTTAGTCGAGGATTCCTATGGCTACACCTTC
TRBV9,TRBJ2-3,NA,NA,CASSVDMAGAGGTDTQYF,TGTGCCAGCAGCGTAGATATGGCGGGCGCGGGTGGCACAGATACGCAGTATTTT
TRBV5-5,TRBJ2-1,NA,NA,CASSPLDPLANEQFF,TGTGCCAGCAGCCCCCTAGACCCTTTGGCCAATGAGCAGTTCTTC
TRBV2,TRBJ1-1,NA,TRBD1,CASKESGGSNTEAFF,TGTGCCAGCAAGGAGTCAGGGGGCTCAAACACTGAAGCTTTCTTT
TRBV5-6,TRBJ2-1,NA,TRBD2,CASSTLAGGGTEQFF,TGTGCCAGCAGCACACTAGCGGGGGGGGGTACTGAGCAGTTCTTC
TRBV10-1,TRBJ2-7,once,NA,CASSSTRYGEQYF,TGCGCCAGCAGTAGTACGAGGTATGGGGAGCAGTACTTC
TRBV11-2,TRBJ2-5,NA,TRBD1,CASSLPGTGGETQYF,TGTGCCAGCAGCTTACCCGGGACAGGGGGCGAGACCCAGTACTTC
TRBV28,TRBJ1-2,NA,NA,CASSARGGYTF,TGTGCCAGCAGTGCCAGGGGTGGCTACACCTTC
TRBV21-1,TRBJ2-5,NA,NA,CASSPPFRGDWNQETQYF,TGTGCCAGCAGCCCCCCCTTCCGGGGGGATTGGAACCAAGAGACCCAGTACTTC
TRBV7-9,TRBJ1-2,NA,TRBD1,CASSTSTGYYGYTF,TGTGCCAGCAGCACCTCGACAGGGTACTATGGCTACACCTTC
TRBV6-4,TRBJ2-3,NA,TRBD1,CASSEEGQGADTQYF,TGTGCCAGCAGTGAAGAGGGACAGGGGGCAGATACGCAGTATTTT
TRBV5-1,TRBJ1-1,NA,TRBD1,CASSLQGYTEAFF,TGCGCCAGCAGCTTACAGGGGTACACTGAAGCTTTCTTT
TRBV5-1,TRBJ2-7,NA,TRBD1,CASSFGTGDYEQYF,TGCGCCAGCAGCTTCGGGACAGGGGACTACGAGCAGTACTTC
TRBV5-6,TRBJ2-5,NA,NA,CASSLALQETQYF,TGTGCCAGCAGCTTGGCGTTACAAGAGACCCAGTACTTC